The 8 T cell receptor beta chains below come from one sample, sequenced in a study of CD8 T cells in Susac syndrome. Random hexamers were used to reverse transcribe an amount of roughly 0.5 to 1 ug RNA. One entry per CDR3 protein, called by TCRdb with MiXCR from the immunoSEQ multiplex PCR reads. The sample includes around 200,000 distinct CDR3 sequences, 85% to 95% of them seen just once. The sample taken for sequencing was CD4+ T cells from PBMCs. These receptors came from a human donor in good health.

This chain connects TRBV3-1 to TRBJ1-1; D gene uncertain. The germline V gene has CDR1 LGHDT and CDR2 YNNKEL (reference sequence). This CDR3 has 15 amino acids. V was cut by 5 bases and J by 0 bases, with 13 bases left in between. The CDR3 nucleotides read TGTGCCAGCAGCGGCCTCGGCAGGCTGAACACTGAAGCTTTCTTT. Translated: CASSGLGRLNTEAFF. The complete variable domain, with remaining parts taken from reference TRBV3-1 and TRBJ1-1, reads DTAVSQTPKYLVTQMGNDKSIKCEQNLGHDTMYWYKQDSKKFLKIMFSYNNKELIINETVPNRFSPKSPDKAHLNLHINSLELGDSAVYFCASSGLGRLNTEAFFGQGTRLTVV.

This clonotype appeared once. This chain uses TRBV20-1 with TRBJ1-5, with D maybe TRBD1 (5 bases). This CDR3 has 11 amino acids. The V end lost 5 bases, the J end lost 6 bases, and 8 bases lay between the germline ends. CDR1 and CDR2 (germline): DFQATT, SNEGSKA (reference sequence). The CDR3 region has the DNA TGCAGTGCTGCAGGGCCTCAGCCCCAGCATTTT. Translating gives CSAAGPQPQHF.

The chain joins TRBV4-3 to TRBJ2-3; D is ambiguous. Germline V gene sequence: CDR1 LGHNA, CDR2 YSLEER. The CDR3 contains 15 residues. V was clipped by 0 bases and J by 9 bases, with 16 bases between them. CDR3 nucleotides: TGCGCCAGCAGCCAAGATCACGTAACAGAAGGCACGCAGTATTTT. Translating gives CASSQDHVTEGTQYF.

This chain links TRBV24-1 with TRBJ2-1, with D perhaps matching TRBD2 (6 bases). The CDR3 loop spans 14 amino acids. Trimming shortened V by 3 bases and J by 5 bases, and 10 bases separated the two germline ends. Germline V lookup: CDR1 KGHDR, CDR2 SFDVKD. CDR3 protein: CATSDRTTDNEQFF. The CDR3 region has the DNA TGTGCCACCAGTGATAGGACTACCGACAATGAGCAGTTCTTC.

The chain couples TRBV30 to TRBJ2-2; D uncertain. This CDR3 comprises 14 residues. Trimming left V 4 bases short and J 1 base short, with 10 bases between. Looked up from germline, CDR1 is GTSNPN and CDR2 is SVGIG (reference sequence). The CDR3 loop is CAWMGFRNTGELFF. CDR3 DNA sequence: TGTGCCTGGATGGGCTTTCGGAACACCGGGGAGCTGTTTTTT.

The V gene is TRBV29-1, the J gene TRBJ2-6; D is undetermined. Germline CDR1 and CDR2: SQVTM and ANQGSEA. The V end lost 4 bases, the J end lost 1 base, and 14 bases lay between the germline ends. This CDR3 region has 16 residues. CDR3 protein: CSVAAEFKSGANVLTF. CDR3 nucleotides: TGCAGCGTTGCGGCGGAATTTAAATCTGGGGCCAACGTCCTGACTTTC.

This sequence joins TRBV2 and TRBJ2-3; weak D call: TRBD2 (6 bases). The CDR3 is 15 residues long. Trimming stripped 5 bases from V and 6 bases from J, with 18 bases between. Germline lookup yields CDR1 SNHLY and CDR2 FYNNEI. The CDR3 DNA reads TGTGCCAGCAGTTCCGGGCCCCGGGGGTTGGATACGCAGTATTTT. This translates into CASSSGPRGLDTQYF.

CDR3 nucleotides: TGTGCCAGCAGCTTAGCGTCCGGGGAGCTGTTTTTT. Amino acid sequence: CASSLASGELFF. The genes are TRBV11-2 and TRBJ2-2; D call uncertain. V gave up 1 base and J gave up 6 bases, with 3 bases separating them. The length of the CDR3 is 12 residues. Germline V CDR1 and CDR2: SGHAT, FQNNGV.